The 15 T cell receptor beta chains below come from one sample, sequenced in a study of blood T cell repertoires in COVID-19. TCRdb keeps only in-frame clones here, not all; method: immunoSEQ multiplex PCR. The table has 150,000 to 200,000 clones, about 90% seen once. What was sequenced was peripheral blood. The source of these receptors is a man aged 35-49 years with active or convalescent COVID-19.

Points on this clone: The same CDR3 also results from other DNA sequences found in this sample. The chain links TRBV12-3 or TRBV12-4 to TRBJ1-1; D not resolved. This CDR3 is built from 13 residues. V was cut by 4 bases and J by 2 bases, with 8 bases left in between. CDR3 loop: CASSSTVNTEAFF. The CDR3, as DNA: TGTGCCAGCAGTTCAACAGTTAACACTGAAGCTTTCTTT.

The chain joins TRBV4-3 to TRBJ2-3; perhaps TRBD1 as D (6 bases). Germline CDR1 is LGHNA and CDR2 is YSLEER. Between the trimmed V and J ends, which lost 0 bases and 3 bases, there was a span of 19 bases. This CDR3 is 18 amino acids long. The CDR3 protein is CASSQDSPRGTRTDTQYF. In nucleotides, the CDR3 is TGCGCCAGCAGCCAAGACTCCCCGCGAGGGACACGGACAGATACGCAGTATTTT.

The rearrangement uses TRBV5-1 and TRBJ2-1; 12 bases are a match to TRBD2. V lost 4 bases, J lost 6 bases, and 5 bases stayed unmatched. This CDR3 is 15 amino acids long. Germline-derived CDR1 and CDR2 are SGHRS and YFSETQ. Here the CDR3 DNA reads TGCGCCAGCAGCCCCCAACTAGCGGGGGGCAATGAGCAGTTCTTC. Translated, it gives CASSPQLAGGNEQFF.

The chain joins TRBV7-3 to TRBJ1-2, with D hard to call. Between the trimmed V and J ends, which lost 2 bases and 7 bases, there was a span of 11 bases. CDR1 and CDR2 (germline): SGHTA, FQGTGA. The CDR3 covers 13 residues. The CDR3 reads CASSLAPGSGYTF. CDR3 DNA: TGTGCCAGCAGCTTAGCTCCAGGATCTGGCTACACCTTC.

The genes are TRBV27 and TRBJ2-5; 10 bases fit TRBD2. Trimming at V came to 7 bases and at J to 2 bases, leaving 10 bases not matched to a gene. The CDR3 spans 16 residues. Germline loops: CDR1 MNHEY, CDR2 SMNVEV (reference sequence). The CDR3: CASKQTSGSPQETQYF. Written as DNA, the CDR3 is TGTGCCAGCAAACAGACTAGCGGGTCCCCACAAGAGACCCAGTACTTC.

The chain couples TRBV10-3 to TRBJ2-1, with TRBD2 matching 9 bases. V shed 2 bases, J shed 8 bases, and the junction held 7 bases outside the gene matches. From germline, CDR1 is ENHRY and CDR2 SYGVKD. The CDR3 length is 15 residues. The CDR3 spells CAISELIAGAHEQFF. CDR3 nucleotide sequence: TGTGCCATCAGTGAGCTTATAGCGGGGGCCCATGAGCAGTTCTTC.

This clone was seen a single time. J is TRBJ1-2 and V is TRBV5-4, with 10 bases that match TRBD1. V dropped 4 bases and J dropped 7; count of bases not matched to a gene: 4. Germline V lookup: CDR1 SGHNT, CDR2 YYREEE (reference sequence). The CDR3 has 13 residues. CDR3 protein: CASSVDRGLGYTF. The CDR3 DNA is TGTGCCAGCAGCGTAGACAGGGGGCTTGGCTACACCTTC. The complete variable domain, with remaining parts taken from reference TRBV5-4 and TRBJ1-2, reads ETGVTQSPTHLIKTRGQQVTLRCSSQSGHNTVSWYQQALGQGPQFIFQYYREEENGRGNFPPRFSGLQFPNYSSELNVNALELDDSALYLCASSVDRGLGYTFGSGTRLTVV.

The chain joins TRBV5-4 to TRBJ1-6; possibly TRBD1 for D (5 bases). CDR3 length: 18 amino acids. V lost 2 bases and J 5 bases, leaving 20 bases between the germline ends. CDR1 and CDR2 from the germline V gene are SGHNT and YYREEE (reference sequence). Here the CDR3 reads CASSFAVLSGPNNSPLHF. The CDR3 DNA reads as TGTGCCAGCAGCTTTGCAGTATTGTCAGGGCCGAATAATTCACCCCTCCACTTT.

The chain combines TRBV7-3 with TRBJ2-1; 9 positions agree with TRBD2. CDR1 is SGHTA, CDR2 FQGTGA, per germline. The CDR3 has 15 residues. V lost 2 bases and J lost 6; bases outside the gene matches: 5. The CDR3 spells CASSLERGAGNEQFF. DNA of the CDR3: TGTGCCAGCAGCTTAGAGCGGGGGGCCGGCAATGAGCAGTTCTTC.

The chain is built from TRBV5-1 and TRBJ2-5; 9 nucleotides line up with TRBD1. J gave up 5 bases and V 4 bases, and 9 bases lay outside the gene matches. CDR3 size: 15 residues. The germline V gene encodes CDR1 SGHRS and CDR2 YFSETQ. CDR3 coding DNA: TGCGCCAGCAGCCCGACCGGGACAGGGTTCGAGACCCAGTACTTC. This sequence encodes CASSPTGTGFETQYF.

This clone was picked up a small number of times. The chain joins TRBV6-5 to TRBJ1-1; weak D call: TRBD1 (5 bases). The germline V and J ends were trimmed by 8 bases and 3 bases, with 10 bases remaining between them. The CDR3 consists of 12 residues. Germline assignment: CDR1 MNHEY and CDR2 SVGAGI. CDR3 loop: CASVRGYTEAFF. The CDR3 DNA sequence: TGTGCCAGCGTTAGGGGCTACACTGAAGCTTTCTTT.

The chain combines TRBV7-2 with TRBJ2-1; 9 bases are a match to TRBD2. Germline V gene data show CDR1 as SGHTA and CDR2 as FQGNSA. After removal of 2 bases from V and 5 bases from J, the junction contained 13 bases not matched to a gene. The CDR3 is 18 residues long. The CDR3 loop reads CASSLPQAGTSPNNEQFF. The CDR3 nucleotides read TGTGCCAGCAGCTTACCCCAAGCCGGGACTAGCCCGAACAATGAGCAGTTCTTC.

V is TRBV7-8 and J is TRBJ2-7, with TRBD1 matching over 8 bases. The CDR3 extends over 15 amino acids. The germline CDR1 and CDR2 sequences are SGHVS and FQNEAQ. V trimming: 5 bases; J trimming: 4 bases; junction bases outside the gene matches: 10. CDR3 nucleotides: TGTGCCAGCAGCCTAAACCCCGGACAGGGATACGAGCAGTACTTC. This sequence encodes CASSLNPGQGYEQYF.

The chain is built from TRBV28 and TRBJ1-4, with TRBD1 identical over 8 bases. This CDR3 is built from 16 residues. Looked up from germline, CDR1 is MDHEN and CDR2 is SYDVKM. V trimming: 3 bases; J trimming: 5 bases; junction bases outside the gene matches: 8. This CDR3 is CASSFPGTGRNEKLFF. The CDR3 DNA is TGTGCCAGCAGTTTCCCCGGGACAGGTCGCAATGAAAAACTGTTTTTT.

The table lists this clone with a few counts. The chain has TRBV12-1 and TRBJ1-1; TRBD1, the table's D call, was not compared with the DNA. TRBV12-1 corresponds to a pseudogene. CDR3 length: 15 amino acids. CDR3 sequence (DNA): TGTGCCAGCAGCTTTCGGACAGGGGGATACGATGAAGCTTTCTTT. It translates to CASSFRTGGYDEAFF.